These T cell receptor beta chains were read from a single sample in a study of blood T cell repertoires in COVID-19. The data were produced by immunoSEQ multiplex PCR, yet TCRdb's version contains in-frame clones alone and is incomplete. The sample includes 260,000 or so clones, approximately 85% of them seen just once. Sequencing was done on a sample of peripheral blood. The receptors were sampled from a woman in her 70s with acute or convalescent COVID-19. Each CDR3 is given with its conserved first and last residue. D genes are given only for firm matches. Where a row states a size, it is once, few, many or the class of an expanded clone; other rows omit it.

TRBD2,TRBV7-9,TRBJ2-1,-,TGTGCCAGCAGCAAAACTAGCGGGGGTTACAATGAGCAGTTCTTC,CASSKTSGGYNEQFF
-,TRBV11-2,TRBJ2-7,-,TGTGCCAGCAGCTTTGTGGAGTACGAGCAGTACTTC,CASSFVEYEQYF
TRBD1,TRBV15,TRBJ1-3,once,TGTGCCACCAGCAGGGGGACAGCTGGAAACACCATATATTTT,CATSRGTAGNTIYF
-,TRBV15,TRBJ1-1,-,TGTGCCACCAGCACACATCCCCGAGACAGGTTCAACACTGAAGCTTTCTTT,CATSTHPRDRFNTEAFF
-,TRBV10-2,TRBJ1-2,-,TGCGCCAGCAGTGAGTCGACAGGCCCTAACTATGGCTACACCTTC,CASSESTGPNYGYTF
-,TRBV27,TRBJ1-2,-,TGTGCCAGCAGTTTCGGAGGAGAACCTCTCTATGGCTACACCTTC,CASSFGGEPLYGYTF
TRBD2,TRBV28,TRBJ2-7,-,TGTGCCAGCACCCCTAGGACTAGCGGGGCTCACGAGCAGTACTTC,CASTPRTSGAHEQYF
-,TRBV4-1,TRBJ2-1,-,TGCGCCAGCAGCCAAGATTTGGGGCTAGCGAACAATGAGCAGTTCTTC,CASSQDLGLANNEQFF
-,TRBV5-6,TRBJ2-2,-,TGTGCCAGCAGCTTGGCGGGGTTCGCGAACACCGGGGAGCTGTTTTTT,CASSLAGFANTGELFF
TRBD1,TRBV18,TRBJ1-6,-,TGTGCCAGCTTCCTCCGACAGGGAGATCATTCACCCCTCCACTTT,CASFLRQGDHSPLHF
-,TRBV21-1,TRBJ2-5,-,TGTGCCAGCAGCAAAGAAGGGGGGGAAGAGACCCAGTACTTC,CASSKEGGEETQYF
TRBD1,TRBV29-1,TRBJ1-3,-,TGCAGCGTAGCCGGGACAGGGTCTGGAAACACCATATATTTT,CSVAGTGSGNTIYF
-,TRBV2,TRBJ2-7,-,TGTGCCAGCAGTGAGGCTAGTCCCGATTTTGGCGAGCAGTACTTC,CASSEASPDFGEQYF
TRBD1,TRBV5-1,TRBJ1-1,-,TGCGCCAGCAGCGAGGGACAGGTAGTCACTGAAGCTTTCTTT,CASSEGQVVTEAFF
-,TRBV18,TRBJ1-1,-,TGTGCCAGCTCACCTCGGAACACTGAAGCTTTCTTT,CASSPRNTEAFF
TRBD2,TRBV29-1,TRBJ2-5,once,TGCAGCGTGACTAGCGGGGGGCCGATTCTTGGGACCCAGTACTTC,CSVTSGGPILGTQYF
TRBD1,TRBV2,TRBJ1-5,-,TGTGCCAGCAAGGGCTGGACAGGGAATCAGCCCCAGCATTTT,CASKGWTGNQPQHF
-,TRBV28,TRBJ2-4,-,TGTGCCAGCAGTCTCCGCAAAGCAGGGTGGATCCCCCCTCTAGCCAAAAACATTCAGTACTTC,CASSLRKAGWIPPLAKNIQYF